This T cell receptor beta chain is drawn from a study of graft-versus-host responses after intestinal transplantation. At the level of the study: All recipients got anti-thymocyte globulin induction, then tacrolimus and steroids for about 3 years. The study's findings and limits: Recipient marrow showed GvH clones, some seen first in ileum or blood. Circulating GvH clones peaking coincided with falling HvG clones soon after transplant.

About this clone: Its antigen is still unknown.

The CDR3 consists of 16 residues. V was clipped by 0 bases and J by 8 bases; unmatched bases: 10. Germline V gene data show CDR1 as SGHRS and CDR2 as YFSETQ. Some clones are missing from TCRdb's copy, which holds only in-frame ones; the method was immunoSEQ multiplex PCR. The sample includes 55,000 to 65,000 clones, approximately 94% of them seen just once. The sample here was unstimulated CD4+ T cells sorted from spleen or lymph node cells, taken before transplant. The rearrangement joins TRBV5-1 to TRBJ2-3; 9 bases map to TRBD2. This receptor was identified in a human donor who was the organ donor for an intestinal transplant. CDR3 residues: CASSLVAGGARSTQYF. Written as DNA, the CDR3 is TGCGCCAGCAGCTTGGTCGCGGGGGGGGCGCGATCTACGCAGTATTTT.